The clone carrying this T cell receptor (beta chain) was observed a handful of times. The antigen is undetermined. The data were taken from a study of beta chain features in type 1 diabetes. Whole-study results and caveats: For type 1 diabetes patients, VDJ junctions showed fewer insertions and more deletions.

Isolated RNA was reverse transcribed in full, so expressed TCRB transcripts were sequenced. Profiling relied on immunoSEQ multiplex PCR, and the TCRdb table lists in-frame clones only, not all of them. The top ten hold 2% to 3% of the sample, which has 160,000 or so clones, 9% to 10% seen once. V lost 5 bases and J lost 3, with 13 bases in between. The CDR3 is made up of 14 amino acids. Germline V gene lookup returns CDR1 SGHTA and CDR2 FQGNSA. This sequence joins TRBV7-2 and TRBJ1-2; D call uncertain. The clonotype comes from a woman younger than 30 in good health. Sequencing used central memory CD4+ T cells from blood. The CDR3 sequence is CASSPQGGDYGYTF. CDR3 DNA sequence: TGTGCCAGCAGCCCCCAAGGAGGTGACTATGGCTACACCTTC. The whole variable domain, filled in from reference TRBV7-2 and TRBJ1-2, reads GAGVSQSPSNKVTEKGKDVELRCDPISGHTALYWYRQSLGQGLEFLIYFQGNSAPDKSGLPSDRFSAERTGGSVSTLTIQRTQQEDSAVYLCASSPQGGDYGYTFGSGTRLTVV.